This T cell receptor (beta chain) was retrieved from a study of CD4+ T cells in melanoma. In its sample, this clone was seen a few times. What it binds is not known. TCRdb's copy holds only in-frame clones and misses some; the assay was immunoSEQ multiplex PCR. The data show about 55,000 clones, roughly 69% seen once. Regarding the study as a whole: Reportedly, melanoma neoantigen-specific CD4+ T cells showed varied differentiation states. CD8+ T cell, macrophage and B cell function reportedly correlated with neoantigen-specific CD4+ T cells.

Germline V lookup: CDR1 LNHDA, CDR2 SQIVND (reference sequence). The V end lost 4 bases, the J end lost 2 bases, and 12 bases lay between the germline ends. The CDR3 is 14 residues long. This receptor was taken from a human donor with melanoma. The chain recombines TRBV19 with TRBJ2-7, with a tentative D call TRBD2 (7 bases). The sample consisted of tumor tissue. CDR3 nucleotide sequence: TGTGCCAGTAGTAATACGCGGGGGCCCTACGAGCAGTACTTC. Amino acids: CASSNTRGPYEQYF.